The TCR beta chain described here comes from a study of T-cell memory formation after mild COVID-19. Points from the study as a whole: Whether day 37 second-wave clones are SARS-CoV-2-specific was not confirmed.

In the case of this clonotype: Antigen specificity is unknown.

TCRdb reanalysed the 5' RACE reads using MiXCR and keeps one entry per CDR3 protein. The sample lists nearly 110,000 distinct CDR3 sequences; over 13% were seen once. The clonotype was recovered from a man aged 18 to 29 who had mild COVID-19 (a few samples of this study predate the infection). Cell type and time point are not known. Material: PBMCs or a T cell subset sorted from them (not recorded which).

CDR3 sequence: CASSPPRENTDTQYF. CDR3 sequence (DNA): TGTGCCAGCAGCCCTCCACGGGAAAACACAGATACGCAGTATTTT. The chain recombines TRBV7-9 with TRBJ2-3; D possibly corresponds to TRBD2 (5 bases). The CDR3 is 15 amino acids. Germline values: CDR1 SEHNR, CDR2 FQNEAQ (reference sequence). Trimming took off 5 bases at V and 2 bases at J, with 14 bases between the two ends.